The 15 T cell receptor beta chains given below trace back to one sample, sequenced in a study of T cell responses to AZD1222 COVID-19 vaccine. TCRdb's copy holds only in-frame clones and misses some; the assay was immunoSEQ multiplex PCR. The sample lists roughly 130,000 clones, roughly 90% occurring once. The source was peripheral blood, collected on day 0 of AZD1222 vaccination. The receptors derive from an adult in good health.

J is TRBJ2-1 and V is TRBV2; D remains unclear. The V and J ends lost 1 base and 2 bases respectively, with 9 bases between them. Germline V gene data show CDR1 as SNHLY and CDR2 as FYNNEI. This CDR3 has 15 residues. The CDR3 loop is CASSEGAGPYNEQFF. The CDR3 DNA reads TGTGCCAGCAGTGAAGGGGCAGGACCCTACAATGAGCAGTTCTTC.

V and J are TRBV18 and TRBJ2-1; 8 nucleotides agree with TRBD2. V lost 6 bases and J lost 6; bases outside the gene matches: 7. The CDR3 totals 14 residues. Looked up from germline, CDR1 is KGHSH and CDR2 is LQKENI. DNA for the CDR3: TGTGCCAGCTCCCTCGGGAGCGGGGGCAATGAGCAGTTCTTC. This gives the protein CASSLGSGGNEQFF.

The V call is TRBV5-1, the J call TRBJ1-3; D call uncertain. V dropped 2 bases and J dropped 0 bases, with 9 bases sitting between them. The CDR3 contains 15 residues. The germline gives CDR1 SGHRS, CDR2 YFSETQ. Here the CDR3 DNA reads TGCGCCAGCAGCTTCGGGCAGACCTCTGGAAACACCATATATTTT. It is translated as CASSFGQTSGNTIYF.

The chain combines TRBV28 with TRBJ1-4, with D possibly matching TRBD1 (5 bases). There are 15 residues in the CDR3. With 6 bases removed from V and 0 bases from J, the gap between germline ends came to 11 bases. Germline V CDR1 and CDR2: MDHEN, SYDVKM. Here the CDR3 DNA reads TGTGCCAGCAGGGGACGGACAACAACTAATGAAAAACTGTTTTTT. This gives the protein CASRGRTTTNEKLFF.

The V and J genes are TRBV12-3 or TRBV12-4 and TRBJ2-7; no reliable D call. The length of the CDR3 is 11 residues. The V and J ends lost 6 bases and 10 bases respectively, with 13 bases between them. The CDR3 sequence: CASSLGELQYF. The CDR3, as DNA: TGTGCCAGCAGCCTAGGTGAACTCCAGTACTTC.

The rearrangement uses TRBV24-1 and TRBJ2-1; 8 bases are shared with TRBD2. This CDR3 contains 15 residues. V shed 8 bases, J shed 4 bases, and the junction held 9 bases outside the gene matches. Looked up from germline, CDR1 is KGHDR and CDR2 is SFDVKD. The CDR3 DNA is TGTGCCACCACCTTGGAACGGGGGGGATACAATGAGCAGTTCTTC. Translating gives CATTLERGGYNEQFF.

The rearrangement joins TRBV3-1 (or the pseudogene TRBV3-2) to TRBJ2-7; D could derive from TRBD1 or TRBD2 (6 bases each). V lost 4 bases and J 5 bases, leaving 21 bases between the germline ends. Germline CDR1 reads LGHDT; CDR2 reads YNNKEL (reference sequence). This CDR3 has 16 residues. CDR3 region: CASSRGAGPTQDEQYF. The CDR3 bases are TGTGCCAGCAGCCGGGGGGCGGGGCCCACTCAGGACGAGCAGTACTTC.

CDR3 in amino acids: CASSFWGRDTEAFF. The DNA of the CDR3 is TGCGCCAGCAGCTTTTGGGGCAGGGACACTGAAGCTTTCTTT. This chain uses TRBV5-1 with TRBJ1-1, with D maybe TRBD1 (5 bases). Per the germline V gene, CDR1 is SGHRS and CDR2 is YFSETQ. This CDR3 is 14 amino acids long. Trimming left V 2 bases short and J 3 bases short, with 11 bases between. Full variable domain (outside the CDR3, taken from reference TRBV5-1 and TRBJ1-1): KAGVTQTPRYLIKTRGQQVTLSCSPISGHRSVSWYQQTPGQGLQFLFEYFSETQRNKGNFPGRFSGRQFSNSRSEMNVSTLELGDSALYLCASSFWGRDTEAFFGQGTRLTVV.

V gene TRBV15 combines with J gene TRBJ1-3; D is possibly TRBD1 (6 bases). Germline loops: CDR1 LNHNV, CDR2 YYDKDF (reference sequence). The germline V and J ends were trimmed by 4 bases and 1 base, with 20 bases remaining between them. The CDR3 sequence is 18 residues long. For the CDR3, the DNA is TGTGCCACCAGCACCCTCCTTCGGGCACAGGGTTCTGGAAACACCATATATTTT. Its translation: CATSTLLRAQGSGNTIYF.

This chain joins TRBV18 and TRBJ2-1; D gene ambiguous. The V gene lost 3 bases and the J gene lost 6 bases, with 6 bases spanning the gap. Per germline, CDR1 KGHSH and CDR2 LQKENI. The CDR3 has 12 amino acids. The CDR3 loop reads CASSPTVNEQFF. DNA of the CDR3: TGTGCCAGCTCACCCACTGTCAATGAGCAGTTCTTC.

The chain recombines TRBV2 with TRBJ2-2; 7 nucleotides match TRBD1. V was pared by 11 bases and J by 2 bases, with 8 bases of the junction left unmatched. The CDR3 is 14 amino acids. Germline V CDR1 and CDR2: SNHLY, FYNNEI. In nucleotides, the CDR3 is TGTGCCGTACAGACAGGGTCTAACACCGGGGAGCTGTTTTTT. This translates into CAVQTGSNTGELFF.

The CDR3 coding sequence is TGTGCCAGCTCCGTGACAGGGTGGTATGCTCAGCCCCAGCATTTT. The encoded protein is CASSVTGWYAQPQHF. J is TRBJ1-5 and V is TRBV18; 7 positions agree with TRBD1. Trimming removed 6 bases from V and 6 bases from J; junction bases left unmatched: 11. This CDR3 has 15 amino acids. From germline, CDR1 is KGHSH and CDR2 LQKENI. Supplemented by reference TRBV18 and TRBJ1-5, the full variable domain reads NAGVMQNPRHLVRRRGQEARLRCSPMKGHSHVYWYRQLPEEGLKFMVYLQKENIIDESGMPKERFSAEFPKEGPSILRIQQVVRGDSAAYFCASSVTGWYAQPQHFGDGTRLSIL.

The chain uses TRBV2 and TRBJ2-1; possibly TRBD1 or TRBD2 for D (5 bases each). The germline V and J ends were trimmed by 4 bases and 3 bases, with 13 bases remaining between them. The CDR3 sequence is 15 residues long. In germline, CDR1 is SNHLY, CDR2 FYNNEI. The CDR3 DNA is TGTGCCAGCAGTGTCCGGGACGCCAGCTACAATGAGCAGTTCTTC. It translates to CASSVRDASYNEQFF.

The genes are TRBV3-1 (or the pseudogene TRBV3-2) and TRBJ1-5, with TRBD1 matching 8 bases. This CDR3 comprises 15 residues. The J segment lost 3 bases and the V segment lost 1 base, leaving 2 bases of the junction unmatched. Germline-derived CDR1 and CDR2 are LGHDT and YNNKEL (reference sequence). Written as DNA, the CDR3 is TGTGCCAGCAGCCAAGGACAGGGGCCCAATCAGCCCCAGCATTTT. The encoded protein is CASSQGQGPNQPQHF.

The chain is built from TRBV18 and TRBJ1-4; 8 bases fit TRBD1. In germline, CDR1 is KGHSH, CDR2 LQKENI. Losses at the gene ends were 3 bases for V and 4 bases for J; bases not matched to a gene: 13. The CDR3 is 18 residues long. The CDR3 DNA reads TGTGCCAGCTCACCGTCCCCTCACCGGGACAGGAATAATGAAAAACTGTTTTTT. Protein product: CASSPSPHRDRNNEKLFF.